This entry lists 5 T cell receptor beta chains sequenced from one sample in a study of cytomegalovirus exposure and HLA in healthy donors. Data came from immunoSEQ multiplex PCR; TCRdb stores just in-frame clones and leaves some out. There are around 49,000 clones in the sample; about 90% occur only once, and over 1.1% lies in the top ten. The material sequenced was PBMCs. These TCRs come from a young man in good health and CMV-seronegative.

This chain links TRBV6-1 with TRBJ2-1; TRBD2 agrees at 11 bases. Per the germline V gene, CDR1 is MNHNS and CDR2 is SASEGT. Trimming at V came to 7 bases and at J to 5 bases, leaving 7 bases not matched to a gene. The length of the CDR3 is 15 residues. CDR3 nucleotides: TGTGCCAGCACCCCGCTAGCGGGAGGTCACAATGAGCAGTTCTTC. Its protein is CASTPLAGGHNEQFF.

This chain uses TRBV28 with TRBJ2-4, with TRBD2 matching 12 bases. CDR1 MDHEN and CDR2 SYDVKM come from the germline V gene. The CDR3 is made up of 16 amino acids. The CDR3 DNA reads as TGTGTTGTTCTTGGGACTAGCGGGCTTACCAAAAACATTCAGTACTTC. Its protein product is CVVLGTSGLTKNIQYF.

V and J are TRBV6-6 and TRBJ2-6; no reliable D call. CDR1 MNHNY and CDR2 SVGAGI come from the germline V gene (reference sequence). The CDR3 covers 14 residues. V lost 2 bases to trimming and J lost 1 base, with 3 bases between them. CDR3 nucleotide sequence: TGTGCCAGCAGTTACCTTTCTGGGGCCAACGTCCTGACTTTC. It encodes CASSYLSGANVLTF.

This chain joins TRBV7-8 and TRBJ2-5; TRBD1 matches at 8 bases. CDR1 and CDR2 (germline): SGHVS, FQNEAQ. The CDR3 is 14 residues long. Trimming removed 5 bases from V and 2 bases from J; junction bases left unmatched: 4. The CDR3 spells CASSRTGLQETQYF. The CDR3 DNA is TGTGCCAGCAGCCGGACAGGGCTACAAGAGACCCAGTACTTC.

V usage is TRBV28 and J usage is TRBJ1-1, with D possibly TRBD1 on 5 matching bases. The germline V gene encodes CDR1 MDHEN and CDR2 SYDVKM. The CDR3 is 15 amino acids. V lost 5 bases to trimming and J lost 4 bases, with 17 bases between them. CDR3 amino acids: CASSPPRGKSTEAFF. CDR3 nucleotide sequence: TGTGCCAGCAGTCCTCCCCGGGGGAAGAGCACTGAAGCTTTCTTT.